One sample yielded the 32 T cell receptor beta chains listed below, sequenced in a study of vaccination effects on CD4 cells after COVID-19. Antigen-specific CD4+ T cells were expanded (with viral peptide pools) by the ViraFEST assay ahead of sequencing. Subsequent to a culture period of more than 8 days, CD4+ T cells were isolated. According to the study, vaccine recipients showed no prior SARS-CoV-2 infection and negative nucleocapsid antibodies. Their cognate antigens are unknown. The method was immunoSEQ multiplex PCR; TCRdb's version includes in-frame clones alone and lacks a portion of them. The sample holds some 41,000 clones, roughly four fifths seen once. Sequenced here: CD4+ T cells from PBMCs cultured with SARS-CoV-2 spike peptides, sampled before COVID-19 vaccination. These receptors were collected from a human donor who received a COVID-19 vaccine.

V gene TRBV2 combines with J gene TRBJ2-2, with 9 bases matching TRBD1. This CDR3 comprises 15 residues. The germline V gene encodes CDR1 SNHLY and CDR2 FYNNEI. The junction had 8 bases not matched to a gene; V was cut back by 6 bases and J by 6 bases. The CDR3 loop is CASRLSTGGSGELFF. CDR3 sequence (DNA): TGTGCCAGCAGACTCTCGACAGGGGGGTCCGGGGAGCTGTTTTTT.

This clone was counted between two and nine times. This CDR3 is CASSSVEGVTPSGNTIYF. The CDR3 bases are TGTGCCAGCAGCTCCGTCGAGGGGGTTACCCCTTCTGGAAACACCATATATTTT. This chain connects TRBV7-9 to TRBJ1-3; a possible D gene is TRBD1 (6 bases). The CDR3 spans 18 residues. Germline V gives CDR1 SEHNR, CDR2 FQNEAQ (reference sequence). V was shortened by 4 bases and J by 1 base, with 20 bases between the two germline ends.

The J gene is TRBJ1-1, the V gene TRBV18, with D uncertain. V lost 1 base, J lost 2 bases, and 17 bases lay in between. CDR1 and CDR2 from the germline V gene are KGHSH and LQKENI. The CDR3 is made up of 17 amino acids. CDR3 nucleotides: TGTGCCAGCTCACCACGAAGAGACAAAGGGTACAACACTGAAGCTTTCTTT. Amino acids: CASSPRRDKGYNTEAFF.

The genes are TRBV4-1 and TRBJ1-1; no clear D gene. The length of the CDR3 is 16 residues. Trimming took 0 bases from V and 5 from J, leaving 16 bases between them. Germline V gives CDR1 MGHRA, CDR2 YSYEKL. DNA of the CDR3: TGCGCCAGCAGCCAAGAAACTGACCGAAGGGTGACTGAAGCTTTCTTT. Protein sequence: CASSQETDRRVTEAFF.

The CDR3 DNA is TGTGCCTGGAGGTCGGGCAGGGCACTGAACACCGGGGAGCTGTTTTTT. Its protein product is CAWRSGRALNTGELFF. The gene calls are TRBV30 and TRBJ2-2, with D possibly matching TRBD1 (5 bases). The CDR3 loop spans 16 amino acids. V lost 3 bases to trimming and J lost 1 base, with 15 bases between them. Germline V lookup: CDR1 GTSNPN, CDR2 SVGIG (reference sequence).

This chain links TRBV6-6 with TRBJ2-7; 8 bases fit TRBD1. This CDR3 has 14 residues. The V and J ends lost 4 bases and 4 bases, in that order; junction bases with no gene match: 6. Germline CDR1 MNHNY, CDR2 SVGAGI (reference sequence). In nucleotides, the CDR3 is TGTGCCAGCAGTTTCAGCAGGGGGCCGTACGAGCAGTACGTC. Its protein product is CASSFSRGPYEQYV.

The chain carries TRBV7-2 and TRBJ1-5; D may be TRBD1 (5 bases). Deletions cut 2 bases from V and 4 bases from J, with 15 bases between. Germline values: CDR1 SGHTA, CDR2 FQGNSA. This CDR3 is 16 amino acids long. The CDR3, as DNA: TGTGCCAGCAGCTTACGTTTAGCACAGGAGAATCAGCCCCAGCATTTT. It codes for CASSLRLAQENQPQHF.

The chain couples TRBV27 to TRBJ2-3; possible D gene TRBD1, 5 bases. CDR3 size: 13 residues. Germline V gene sequence: CDR1 MNHEY, CDR2 SMNVEV (reference sequence). V was cut by 7 bases and J by 4 bases, with 12 bases left in between. The CDR3 reads CASNRVGADTQYF. CDR3 nucleotides: TGTGCCAGCAACCGTGTAGGGGCAGATACGCAGTATTTT.

The chain combines TRBV28 with TRBJ1-5; D perhaps matches TRBD1 (6 bases). Germline-derived CDR1 and CDR2 are MDHEN and SYDVKM. V gave up 5 bases and J gave up 4 bases, with 15 bases separating them. The CDR3 loop spans 15 amino acids. CDR3 residues: CASSGGLLQNQPQHF. The CDR3 DNA sequence: TGTGCCAGCAGTGGGGGCCTCCTACAGAATCAGCCCCAGCATTTT.

This sequence joins TRBV7-2 and TRBJ1-3; 7 nucleotides align to TRBD1. The CDR3 runs to 15 residues. Germline assignment: CDR1 SGHTA and CDR2 FQGNSA. Trimming removed 5 bases from V and 4 bases from J; junction bases left unmatched: 8. CDR3 DNA: TGTGCCAGCAGCCCGACAGGGATTGTAGGAAACACCATATATTTT. Amino acid sequence: CASSPTGIVGNTIYF.

This clone was observed a handful of times. The chain recombines TRBV19 with TRBJ1-1; no clear D gene. V dropped 3 bases and J dropped 1 base, with 12 bases sitting between them. The germline gives CDR1 LNHDA, CDR2 SQIVND (reference sequence). The CDR3 is made up of 15 amino acids. The CDR3 DNA follows: TGTGCCAGTAGTATTCCAGGCGGGAGGAACACTGAAGCTTTCTTT. It is translated as CASSIPGGRNTEAFF.

Relative to its sample, this clone is medium-sized. V usage is TRBV4-1 and J usage is TRBJ1-1, with TRBD1 as a possible D gene (5 bases). The CDR3 has 15 amino acids. V was pared by 0 bases and J by 3 bases, with 11 bases between. The germline CDR1 and CDR2 sequences are MGHRA and YSYEKL. DNA for the CDR3: TGCGCCAGCAGCCAAGAGACCACAGGAGACACTGAAGCTTTCTTT. It yields the protein CASSQETTGDTEAFF.

The chain combines TRBV18 with TRBJ2-2, with 8 positions matching TRBD2. Germline V gene sequence: CDR1 KGHSH, CDR2 LQKENI. The CDR3 is made up of 17 amino acids. The junction had 10 bases not matched to a gene; V was cut back by 2 bases and J by 5 bases. CDR3 sequence reads: CASSPSPGGRRTGELFF. CDR3 bases: TGTGCCAGCTCACCATCTCCGGGGGGGCGACGGACCGGGGAGCTGTTTTTT. The variable domain in full, with the rest retrieved from reference TRBV18 and TRBJ2-2, is NAGVMQNPRHLVRRRGQEARLRCSPMKGHSHVYWYRQLPEEGLKFMVYLQKENIIDESGMPKERFSAEFPKEGPSILRIQQVVRGDSAAYFCASSPSPGGRRTGELFFGEGSRLTVL.

The chain has TRBV5-1 and TRBJ2-2; 7 nucleotides align to TRBD2. The V gene end was trimmed by 1 base and the J gene end by 5 bases; junction bases not matched to a gene: 5. Germline V CDR1 and CDR2: SGHRS, YFSETQ. The CDR3 runs 15 residues. The CDR3 is CASSLSLAETGELFF. The CDR3 region has the DNA TGCGCCAGCAGCTTGTCGCTAGCGGAGACCGGGGAGCTGTTTTTT.

The rearrangement joins TRBV10-3 to TRBJ2-7, with D tentatively TRBD2 (5 bases). Germline CDR1 ENHRY, CDR2 SYGVKD. Trimming stripped 5 bases from V and 0 bases from J, with 14 bases between. The CDR3 sequence is 15 residues long. The CDR3 here is CAISRGGPSSYEQYV. Here the CDR3 DNA reads TGTGCCATCAGTCGAGGCGGGCCCAGCTCCTACGAGCAGTACGTC.

The genes are TRBV6-6 and TRBJ1-1; D perhaps matches TRBD1 (5 bases). The CDR3 is 14 amino acids. Trimming pared 8 bases from V and 3 bases from J, leaving 16 bases between. The germline V gene has CDR1 MNHNY and CDR2 SVGAGI (reference sequence). CDR3 amino acids: CASVFGLGDTEAFF. CDR3 coding DNA: TGTGCCAGCGTCTTCGGGTTGGGGGACACTGAAGCTTTCTTT.

The V gene is TRBV19, the J gene TRBJ2-1; tentative D call: TRBD1 (6 bases). This CDR3 has 14 residues. V was clipped by 7 bases and J by 6 bases, with 16 bases between them. Germline values: CDR1 LNHDA, CDR2 SQIVND (reference sequence). CDR3 sequence: CASTLRGKANEQFF. For the CDR3, the DNA is TGTGCCAGTACCCTGAGGGGGAAGGCCAATGAGCAGTTCTTC. The full variable domain, rest sourced from reference TRBV19 and TRBJ2-1, is DGGITQSPKYLFRKEGQNVTLSCEQNLNHDAMYWYRQDPGQGLRLIYYSQIVNDFQKGDIAEGYSVSREKKESFPLTVTSAQKNPTAFYLCASTLRGKANEQFFGPGTRLTVL.

V usage is TRBV2 and J usage is TRBJ2-3; 9 bases are shared with TRBD2. The CDR3 is 15 amino acids. The ends lost 7 bases at V and 3 bases at J; junction bases unmatched: 8. CDR1 is SNHLY, CDR2 FYNNEI, per germline. The CDR3 loop is CASTRRGGLTDTQYF. In DNA, the CDR3 is TGTGCCAGCACCCGGCGGGGGGGCTTAACAGATACGCAGTATTTT.

The CDR3 nucleotides read TGCGCCAGCAGACCGACTCCCACCGGGGAGCTGTTTTTT. It yields the protein CASRPTPTGELFF. V gene TRBV5-1 combines with J gene TRBJ2-2; no firm D call. The CDR3 loop spans 13 amino acids. Germline lookup yields CDR1 SGHRS and CDR2 YFSETQ. V dropped 5 bases and J dropped 4 bases, with 9 bases sitting between them.

The CDR3 sequence is CASSQVGGNTEAFF. CDR3 DNA sequence: TGTGCCAGCAGCCAAGTAGGGGGCAACACTGAAGCTTTCTTT. This chain joins TRBV3-1 (or the pseudogene TRBV3-2) and TRBJ1-1, with 7 bases lining up with TRBD1. Germline assignment: CDR1 LGHDT and CDR2 YNNKEL (reference sequence). The CDR3 consists of 14 residues. The junction had 1 base not matched to a gene; V was cut back by 1 base and J by 2 bases.

The J gene is TRBJ1-6, the V gene TRBV7-2; 11 bases are a match to TRBD1. This CDR3 region has 15 residues. Germline-derived CDR1 and CDR2 are SGHTA and FQGNSA. V lost 6 bases, J lost 9 bases, and 7 bases stayed unmatched. CDR3 DNA: TGTGCCAGCAGGCGGACAGGGGGCGAAGGTTCACCCCTCCACTTT. This gives the protein CASRRTGGEGSPLHF.

This clone occurred once. The chain has TRBV6-5 and TRBJ2-4, with no clear D. Germline V gene lookup returns CDR1 MNHEY and CDR2 SVGAGI. V lost 3 bases and J lost 5, with 11 bases in between. This CDR3 contains 14 residues. The CDR3 loop is CASSYRGDENIQYF. The DNA for the CDR3 is TGTGCCAGCAGTTATAGAGGCGATGAAAACATTCAGTACTTC.

The chain uses TRBV2 and TRBJ1-4; a weak D match, TRBD1 (5 bases). CDR3 length equals 15 residues. V dropped 2 bases and J dropped 5 bases, with 12 bases sitting between them. Germline assignment: CDR1 SNHLY and CDR2 FYNNEI. The CDR3 is CASSEYGGANEKLFF. The CDR3 coding sequence is TGTGCCAGCAGTGAATATGGAGGGGCCAATGAAAAACTGTTTTTT.

This clone was observed a handful of times. The V gene is TRBV18, the J gene TRBJ2-7; D is possibly TRBD1 (6 bases). V was shortened by 3 bases and J by 2 bases, with 20 bases between the two germline ends. The CDR3 has 17 residues. Germline values: CDR1 KGHSH, CDR2 LQKENI. The CDR3 DNA follows: TGTGCCAGCTCACCCAATCCCGGGACACAAAAAACCTACGAGCAGTACGTC. This gives the protein CASSPNPGTQKTYEQYV.

The rearrangement links TRBV3-1 (or the pseudogene TRBV3-2) to TRBJ2-2; TRBD2 aligns across 8 bases. Unmatched junction bases numbered 3, after V lost 4 bases and J lost 2 bases. Germline-derived CDR1 and CDR2 are LGHDT and YNNKEL (reference sequence). The CDR3 totals 15 residues. CDR3 DNA sequence: TGTGCCAGCAGCCCGGGGGGGGGCAACACCGGGGAGCTGTTTTTT. Its protein product is CASSPGGGNTGELFF.

This sequence joins TRBV5-1 and TRBJ2-3, with TRBD2 matching 7 bases. The germline V gene has CDR1 SGHRS and CDR2 YFSETQ. Losses at the gene ends were 4 bases for V and 1 base for J; bases not matched to a gene: 6. The CDR3 has 15 residues. CDR3 residues: CASSHSGARTDTQYF. CDR3 sequence (DNA): TGCGCCAGCAGCCACAGCGGGGCCCGCACAGATACGCAGTATTTT.

About this clone itself: The sample holds other DNA sequences that translate to the same CDR3. This chain links TRBV11-1 with TRBJ1-2; D possibly corresponds to TRBD1 (5 bases). The V end was cut by 4 bases, the J end by 8 bases, with 11 bases between. The length of the CDR3 is 12 residues. Germline-derived CDR1 and CDR2 are SGHAT and FQDESV (reference sequence). CDR3 in amino acids: CASSWAGSGYTF. The CDR3 DNA reads as TGTGCCAGCAGCTGGGCAGGGTCCGGCTACACCTTC.

The chain uses TRBV11-2 and TRBJ2-7; 10 bases are shared with TRBD2. After removal of 1 base from V and 0 bases from J, the junction contained 0 bases not matched to a gene. Germline lookup yields CDR1 SGHAT and CDR2 FQNNGV. The CDR3 contains 15 residues. CDR3 loop: CASSLASGGSYEQYV. The CDR3 DNA is TGTGCCAGCAGCTTAGCTAGCGGGGGCTCCTACGAGCAGTACGTC.

This sequence joins TRBV6-6 and TRBJ1-1; D not certain. This CDR3 spans 12 amino acids. Trimming left V 6 bases short and J 2 bases short, with 7 bases between. CDR1 is MNHNY and CDR2 is SVGAGI in the germline V gene (reference sequence). CDR3 DNA sequence: TGTGCCAGCAGCCGAACTAACACTGAAGCTTTCTTT. Its protein is CASSRTNTEAFF.

The chain is built from TRBV18 and TRBJ2-5, with D perhaps given as TRBD1 or TRBD2 (5 bases each). The CDR3 totals 17 residues. Germline assignment: CDR1 KGHSH and CDR2 LQKENI. V was pared by 3 bases and J by 5 bases, with 22 bases between. The DNA for the CDR3 is TGTGCCAGCTCACCCCTTCCGGGGCGAGCGGCCGGGGAGACCCAGTACTTC. It translates to CASSPLPGRAAGETQYF.

The CDR3 protein is CASSLEPGRAKNIQYF. DNA of the CDR3: TGCGCCAGCAGCTTGGAGCCAGGTCGAGCCAAAAACATTCAGTACTTC. This sequence joins TRBV5-1 and TRBJ2-4; no definite D call. V was pared by 0 bases and J by 0 bases, with 10 bases between. Germline V CDR1 and CDR2: SGHRS, YFSETQ. This CDR3 has 16 residues.

The V and J genes are TRBV4-1 and TRBJ2-1, with TRBD2 as a possible D gene (5 bases). Trimming stripped 1 base from V and 0 bases from J, with 13 bases between. CDR1 and CDR2 (germline): MGHRA, YSYEKL. The CDR3 spans 17 residues. CDR3 sequence: CASSQVPTRNSYNEQFF. As DNA, the CDR3 is TGCGCCAGCAGCCAAGTTCCAACTAGAAACTCCTACAATGAGCAGTTCTTC.